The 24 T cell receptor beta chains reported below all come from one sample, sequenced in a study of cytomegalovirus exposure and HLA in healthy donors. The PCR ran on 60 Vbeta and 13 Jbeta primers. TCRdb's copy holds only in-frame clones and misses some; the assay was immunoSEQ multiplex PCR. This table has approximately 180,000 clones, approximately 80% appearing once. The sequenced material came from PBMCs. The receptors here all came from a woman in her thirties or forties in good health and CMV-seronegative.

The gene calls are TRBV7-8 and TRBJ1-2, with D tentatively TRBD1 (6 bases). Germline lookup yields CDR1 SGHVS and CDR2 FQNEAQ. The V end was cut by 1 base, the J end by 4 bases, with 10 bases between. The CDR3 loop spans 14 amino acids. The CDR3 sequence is CASSLGGPRYGYTF. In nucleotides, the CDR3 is TGTGCCAGCAGCTTAGGGGGGCCACGCTATGGCTACACCTTC.

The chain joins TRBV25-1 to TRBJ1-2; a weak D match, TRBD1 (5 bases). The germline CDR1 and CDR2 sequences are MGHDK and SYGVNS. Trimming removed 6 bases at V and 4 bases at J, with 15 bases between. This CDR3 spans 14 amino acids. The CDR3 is CASRPSGGGYGYTF. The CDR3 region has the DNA TGTGCCAGCAGGCCCTCCGGGGGGGGCTATGGCTACACCTTC.

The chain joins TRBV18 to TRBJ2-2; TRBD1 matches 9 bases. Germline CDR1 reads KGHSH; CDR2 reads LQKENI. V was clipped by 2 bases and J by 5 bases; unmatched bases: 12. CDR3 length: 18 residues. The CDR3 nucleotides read TGTGCCAGCTCACCATGGACACCGGGACAGGGTTCGACCGGGGAGCTGTTTTTT. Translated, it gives CASSPWTPGQGSTGELFF.

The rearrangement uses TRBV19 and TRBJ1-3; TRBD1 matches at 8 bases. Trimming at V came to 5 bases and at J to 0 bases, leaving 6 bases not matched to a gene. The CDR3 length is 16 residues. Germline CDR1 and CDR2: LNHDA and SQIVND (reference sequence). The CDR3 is CASSVGTGGSGNTIYF. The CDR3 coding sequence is TGTGCCAGTAGTGTGGGAACAGGGGGCTCTGGAAACACCATATATTTT.

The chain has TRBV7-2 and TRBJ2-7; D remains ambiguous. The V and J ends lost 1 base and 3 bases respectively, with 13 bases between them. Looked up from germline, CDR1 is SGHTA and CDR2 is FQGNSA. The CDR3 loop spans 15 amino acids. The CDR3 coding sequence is TGTGCCAGCAGCTTAGTAGTGGCAAACTACTACGAGCAGTACTTC. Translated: CASSLVVANYYEQYF.

CDR3 DNA sequence: TGTGCCAGCTCACCGTCTGGAGGGAGTGGTGGAAACACCATATATTTT. Its protein product is CASSPSGGSGGNTIYF. This sequence joins TRBV18 and TRBJ1-3; D call uncertain. The CDR3 has 16 amino acids. Trimming pared 3 bases from V and 3 bases from J, leaving 15 bases between. CDR1 and CDR2 from the germline V gene are KGHSH and LQKENI.

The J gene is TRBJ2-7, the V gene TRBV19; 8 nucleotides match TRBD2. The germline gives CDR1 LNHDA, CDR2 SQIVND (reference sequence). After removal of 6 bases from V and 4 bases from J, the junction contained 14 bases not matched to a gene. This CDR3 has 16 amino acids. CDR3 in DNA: TGTGCCAGTAGCTTCCAGCTAAAGCGGGAGCAGTACGAGCAGTACGTC. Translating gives CASSFQLKREQYEQYV.

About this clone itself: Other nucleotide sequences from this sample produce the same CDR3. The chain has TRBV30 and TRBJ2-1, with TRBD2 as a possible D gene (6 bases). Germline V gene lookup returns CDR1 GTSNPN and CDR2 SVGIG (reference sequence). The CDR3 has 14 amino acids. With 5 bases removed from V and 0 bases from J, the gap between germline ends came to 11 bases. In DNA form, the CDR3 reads TGTGCCTGGGGTAGCGGTAGCTCCTACAATGAGCAGTTCTTC. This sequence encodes CAWGSGSSYNEQFF.

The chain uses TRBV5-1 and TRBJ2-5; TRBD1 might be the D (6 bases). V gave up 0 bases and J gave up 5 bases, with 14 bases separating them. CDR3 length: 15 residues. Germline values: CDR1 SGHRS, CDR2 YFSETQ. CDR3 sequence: CASSLGVQGEETQYF. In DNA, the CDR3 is TGCGCCAGCAGCTTGGGGGTACAGGGCGAGGAGACCCAGTACTTC.

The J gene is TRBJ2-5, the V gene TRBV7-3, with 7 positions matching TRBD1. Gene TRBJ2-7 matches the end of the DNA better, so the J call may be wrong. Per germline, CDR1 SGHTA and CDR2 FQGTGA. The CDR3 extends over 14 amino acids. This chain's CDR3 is CASSPRQGPYEQYF. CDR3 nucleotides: TGTGCCAGCAGCCCTAGACAGGGACCCTACGAGCAGTACTTC.

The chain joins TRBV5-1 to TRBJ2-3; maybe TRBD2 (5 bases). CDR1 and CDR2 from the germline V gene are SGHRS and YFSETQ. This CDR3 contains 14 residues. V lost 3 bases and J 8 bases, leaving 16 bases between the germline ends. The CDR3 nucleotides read TGCGCCAGCAGCTCCGAAGGCTACCGGGGTACGCAGTATTTT. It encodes CASSSEGYRGTQYF.

The DNA for the CDR3 is TGTGCCTGTACGACAGGTTCTAGCAATCAGCCCCAGCATTTT. Translated, it gives CACTTGSSNQPQHF. V is TRBV30 and J is TRBJ1-5, with D possibly matching TRBD1 (6 bases). Germline assignment: CDR1 GTSNPN and CDR2 SVGIG (reference sequence). CDR3 length equals 14 residues. The V end was cut by 6 bases, the J end by 0 bases, with 12 bases between.

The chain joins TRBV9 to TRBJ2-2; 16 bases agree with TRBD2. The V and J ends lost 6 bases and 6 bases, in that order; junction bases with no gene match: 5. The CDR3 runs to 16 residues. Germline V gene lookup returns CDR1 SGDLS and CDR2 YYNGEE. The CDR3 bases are TGTGCCAGCAACCGGGGACTAGCGGGAGGGCCCGGGGAGCTGTTTTTT. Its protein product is CASNRGLAGGPGELFF.

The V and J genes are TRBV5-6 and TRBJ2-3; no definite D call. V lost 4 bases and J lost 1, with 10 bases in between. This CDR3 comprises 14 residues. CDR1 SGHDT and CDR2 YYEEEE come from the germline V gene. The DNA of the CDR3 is TGTGCCAGCAGCACGGCGGTCGGCACAGATACGCAGTATTTT. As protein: CASSTAVGTDTQYF.

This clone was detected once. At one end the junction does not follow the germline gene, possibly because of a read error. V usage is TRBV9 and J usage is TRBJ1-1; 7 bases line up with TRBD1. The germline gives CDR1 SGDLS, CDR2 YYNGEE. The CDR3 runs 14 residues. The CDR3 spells CASSVLTGNSEAFF. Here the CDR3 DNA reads TGTGCCAGCAGCGTTCTGACAGGGAACTCTGAAGCTTTCTTT.

CDR3 nucleotide sequence: TGCAGCGTCGGAGTTACAGGGGGGGAGACCCAGTACTTC. Amino acids: CSVGVTGGETQYF. J is TRBJ2-5 and V is TRBV29-1; 8 nucleotides line up with TRBD1. This CDR3 spans 13 amino acids. J lost 5 bases, V lost 6 bases, and 8 bases had no gene match. Germline V gives CDR1 SQVTM, CDR2 ANQGSEA.

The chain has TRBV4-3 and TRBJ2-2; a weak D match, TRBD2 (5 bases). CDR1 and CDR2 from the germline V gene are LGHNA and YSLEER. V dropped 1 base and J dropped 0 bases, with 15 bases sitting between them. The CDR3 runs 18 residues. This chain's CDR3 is CASSQGFGRLPNTGELFF. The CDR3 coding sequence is TGCGCCAGCAGCCAAGGGTTTGGGAGACTACCGAACACCGGGGAGCTGTTTTTT.

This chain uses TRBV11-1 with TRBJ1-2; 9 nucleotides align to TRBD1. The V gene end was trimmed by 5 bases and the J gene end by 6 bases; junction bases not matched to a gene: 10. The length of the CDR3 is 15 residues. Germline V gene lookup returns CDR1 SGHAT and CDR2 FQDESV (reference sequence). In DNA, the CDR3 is TGTGCCAGCAGCCACAAACGGGGACAGGGCAATGGCTACACCTTC. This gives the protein CASSHKRGQGNGYTF.

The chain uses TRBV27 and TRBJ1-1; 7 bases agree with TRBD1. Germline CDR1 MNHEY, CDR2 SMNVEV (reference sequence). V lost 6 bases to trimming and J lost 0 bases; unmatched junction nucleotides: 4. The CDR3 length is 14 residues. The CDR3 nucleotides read TGTGCCAGCAGAACCGGGACAGTGAACACTGAAGCTTTCTTT. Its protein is CASRTGTVNTEAFF.

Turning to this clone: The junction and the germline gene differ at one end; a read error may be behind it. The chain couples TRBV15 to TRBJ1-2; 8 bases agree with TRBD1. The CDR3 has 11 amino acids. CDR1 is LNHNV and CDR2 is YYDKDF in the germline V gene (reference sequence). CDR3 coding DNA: TGTGCCACCAGCGGTGGGACAGGAACAGCCTTC. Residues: CATSGGTGTAF. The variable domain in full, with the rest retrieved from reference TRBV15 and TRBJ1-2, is DAMVIQNPRYQVTQFGKPVTLSCSQTLNHNVMYWYQQKSSQAPKLLFHYYDKDFNNEADTPDNFQSRRPNTSFCFLDIRSPGLGDTAMYLCATSGGTGTAFGSGTRLTVV.

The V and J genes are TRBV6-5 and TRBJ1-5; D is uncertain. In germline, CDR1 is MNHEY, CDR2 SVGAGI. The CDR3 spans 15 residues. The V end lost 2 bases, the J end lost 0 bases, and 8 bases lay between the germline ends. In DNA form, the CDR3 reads TGTGCCAGCAGTTACGGCCCAAATAGCAATCAGCCCCAGCATTTT. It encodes CASSYGPNSNQPQHF.

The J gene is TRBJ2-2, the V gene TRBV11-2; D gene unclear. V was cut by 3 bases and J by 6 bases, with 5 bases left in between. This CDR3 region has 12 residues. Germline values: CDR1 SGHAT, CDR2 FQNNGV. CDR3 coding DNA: TGTGCCAGCAGCTTTCGTCCCGGGGAGCTGTTTTTT. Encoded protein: CASSFRPGELFF.

Written as DNA, the CDR3 is TGTGCCAGCAGCCCGGCCGGGACAGGATATCAGCCCCAGCATTTT. The encoded protein is CASSPAGTGYQPQHF. The chain joins TRBV7-2 to TRBJ1-5; TRBD1 aligns across 8 bases. The V segment lost 5 bases and the J segment 5 bases; nucleotides outside the gene matches: 8. This CDR3 is 15 amino acids long. Looked up from germline, CDR1 is SGHTA and CDR2 is FQGNSA.

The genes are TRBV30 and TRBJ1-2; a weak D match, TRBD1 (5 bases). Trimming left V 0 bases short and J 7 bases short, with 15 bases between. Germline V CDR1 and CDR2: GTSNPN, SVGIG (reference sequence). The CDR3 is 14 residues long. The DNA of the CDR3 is TGTGCCTGGAGTGTACAAGCGGGTGGGGGTGGCTACACCTTC. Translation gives CAWSVQAGGGGYTF.